The 27 T cell receptor beta chains presented below share a single source sample, sequenced in a study of memory CD4+ T cells and cytomegalovirus serostatus. Single viable CD3+CD4+CD8-CD45RO+ cells were sorted as the memory CD4+ T cells. Clones were sequenced by immunoSEQ multiplex PCR, and TCRdb holds only the in-frame ones, with some missing. The sample contains tens of thousands of clones, around 82% of which appear only once. The sequenced sample consisted of memory CD4+ T cells from blood. The origin of the receptors is an adult in good health and CMV-seronegative.

This chain connects TRBV29-1 to TRBJ2-5; D might be TRBD1 or TRBD2, each matching 5 bases. The CDR3 runs 16 residues. V was shortened by 3 bases and J by 1 base, with 18 bases between the two germline ends. The germline V gene has CDR1 SQVTM and CDR2 ANQGSEA. CDR3 in DNA: TGCAGCGTTGACCCCCGGGACCGAGGACCCCAAGAGACCCAGTACTTC. Amino acid sequence: CSVDPRDRGPQETQYF.

The V call is TRBV10-1, the J call TRBJ1-5; D gene ambiguous. CDR3 length: 12 residues. Trimming took 3 bases from V and 6 from J, leaving 6 bases between them. The germline gives CDR1 WNHNN, CDR2 SYGVQD (reference sequence). CDR3 nucleotide sequence: TGCGCCAGCAGTGATATTTCTCAGCCCCAGCATTTT. The encoded protein is CASSDISQPQHF.

This clone was counted only a few times. The chain is built from TRBV18 and TRBJ2-1; tentatively, D is TRBD1 (5 bases). This CDR3 comprises 13 residues. V was cut by 0 bases and J by 10 bases, with 10 bases left in between. CDR1 KGHSH and CDR2 LQKENI come from the germline V gene. CDR3 in DNA: TGTGCCAGCTCACCACCCTTAGGGGCCGAGCAGTTCTTC. It translates to CASSPPLGAEQFF.

About this clone: Other DNA sequences from this sample encode an identical CDR3 as well. The gene calls are TRBV28 and TRBJ2-7; D uncertain. V gave up 3 bases and J gave up 2 bases, with 5 bases separating them. Germline loops: CDR1 MDHEN, CDR2 SYDVKM. The CDR3 length is 12 residues. The CDR3, as DNA: TGTGCCAGCAGTTTCCCCCCCTACGAGCAGTACTTC. The encoded protein is CASSFPPYEQYF.

V and J are TRBV2 and TRBJ2-7; no firm D call. CDR1 and CDR2 (germline): SNHLY, FYNNEI. CDR3 size: 11 residues. The V gene lost 7 bases and the J gene lost 9 bases, with 13 bases spanning the gap. In DNA form, the CDR3 reads TGTGCCAGCACTCAGAGCTCCGGGCAGTACTTC. Translated: CASTQSSGQYF.

The chain links TRBV14 to TRBJ2-1, with unresolved D. Trimming shortened V by 4 bases and J by 0 bases, and 16 bases separated the two germline ends. The CDR3 length is 17 residues. Germline V gives CDR1 SGHDN, CDR2 FVKESK. The CDR3 region has the DNA TGTGCCAGCAGCCGACGGGTGGCGTCGAGCTCCTACAATGAGCAGTTCTTC. It yields the protein CASSRRVASSSYNEQFF.

CDR3 in DNA: TGCGCCAGCAGTGGGGAGGCGGGTTGGGACAATGAGCAGTTCTTC. Amino acids: CASSGEAGWDNEQFF. The rearrangement links TRBV10-1 to TRBJ2-1, with D tentatively TRBD2 (6 bases). This CDR3 region has 15 residues. V was trimmed by 4 bases and J by 5 bases, leaving 15 bases between them. Per the germline V gene, CDR1 is WNHNN and CDR2 is SYGVQD (reference sequence).

CDR3 nucleotide sequence: TGCAGCGTACAACCCGGGACTAGCGGTCCCAGGGGCTACAATGAGCAGTTCTTC. The encoded protein is CSVQPGTSGPRGYNEQFF. This rearrangement joins TRBV29-1 to TRBJ2-1, with 11 bases identical to TRBD2. Trimming took 6 bases from V and 3 from J; bases not matched to a gene: 16. CDR1 is SQVTM, CDR2 ANQGSEA, per germline. This CDR3 has 18 amino acids.

This chain joins TRBV7-8 and TRBJ1-4, with a possible D match to TRBD1 (5 bases). This CDR3 is built from 14 residues. Trimming cost V 7 bases and J 6 bases, with 15 bases left between them. CDR1 is SGHVS, CDR2 FQNEAQ, per germline. CDR3 coding DNA: TGTGCCAGCAAGCACCGGGACTCCTATGAAAAACTGTTTTTT. Translating it yields CASKHRDSYEKLFF.

V usage is TRBV28 and J usage is TRBJ1-5, with D perhaps TRBD1 (6 bases). V was trimmed by 6 bases and J by 4 bases, leaving 16 bases between them. This CDR3 region has 15 residues. Germline values: CDR1 MDHEN, CDR2 SYDVKM. CDR3 amino acids: CASSRADRSNQPQHF. Here the CDR3 DNA reads TGTGCCAGCAGCCGCGCGGACAGATCAAATCAGCCCCAGCATTTT.

V is TRBV7-2 and J is TRBJ2-5, with 7 nucleotides matching TRBD1. V lost 2 bases to trimming and J lost 1 base; unmatched junction nucleotides: 4. Germline V lookup: CDR1 SGHTA, CDR2 FQGNSA. CDR3 length: 15 amino acids. The CDR3 sequence: CASSLLGQSQETQYF. The CDR3, as DNA: TGTGCCAGCAGCTTACTGGGACAGAGCCAAGAGACCCAGTACTTC.

The rearrangement uses TRBV7-9 and TRBJ2-4; 7 bases fit TRBD1. This CDR3 spans 16 amino acids. The V segment lost 1 base and the J segment 1 base; nucleotides outside the gene matches: 4. CDR1 is SEHNR and CDR2 is FQNEAQ in the germline V gene (reference sequence). In DNA, the CDR3 is TGTGCCAGCAGCTTAGGGCAGGGGGAGGCCAAAAACATTCAGTACTTC. It specifies CASSLGQGEAKNIQYF.

The J gene is TRBJ1-5, the V gene TRBV19, with D possibly TRBD1 on 5 matching bases. From germline, CDR1 is LNHDA and CDR2 SQIVND (reference sequence). This CDR3 is built from 17 residues. Trimming left V 5 bases short and J 0 bases short, with 17 bases between. The CDR3 spells CASSPLTGTDSNQPQHF. CDR3 DNA sequence: TGTGCCAGTAGTCCCCTGACCGGGACGGATAGCAATCAGCCCCAGCATTTT.

The genes are TRBV5-5 and TRBJ2-3; unclear D gene. CDR1 is SGHKS, CDR2 YYEKEE, per germline (reference sequence). The CDR3 consists of 13 residues. Trimming took 0 bases from V and 7 from J, leaving 9 bases between them. The CDR3 spells CASSLDYGNTQYF. For the CDR3, the DNA is TGTGCCAGCAGCTTGGATTACGGTAATACGCAGTATTTT.

This chain uses TRBV28 with TRBJ2-7, with 8 bases that match TRBD1. Germline-derived CDR1 and CDR2 are MDHEN and SYDVKM. V lost 8 bases, J lost 1 base, and 10 bases stayed unmatched. The CDR3 length is 15 residues. The DNA for the CDR3 is TGTGCCAGCCTTAACAGGGGGACGCCTTCCTACGAGCAGTACTTC. Residues: CASLNRGTPSYEQYF.

This clone was counted once. The V call is TRBV9, the J call TRBJ2-5; 7 nucleotides agree with TRBD1. The CDR3 consists of 16 residues. Germline CDR1 SGDLS, CDR2 YYNGEE. With V trimmed by 3 bases and J by 4 bases, 12 bases remained unmatched. The CDR3 spells CASSAAGTVGRETQYF. DNA for the CDR3: TGTGCCAGCAGCGCAGCCGGGACAGTGGGCCGAGAGACCCAGTACTTC.

The chain is built from TRBV29-1 and TRBJ1-5; possibly TRBD1 for D (6 bases). Trimming cost V 4 bases and J 7 bases, with 11 bases left between them. Germline V gene lookup returns CDR1 SQVTM and CDR2 ANQGSEA. The CDR3 consists of 12 residues. The CDR3 sequence is CSVVTQGQPQHF. In DNA form, the CDR3 reads TGCAGCGTTGTCACACAGGGACAGCCCCAGCATTTT.

This chain joins TRBV5-4 and TRBJ1-1, with unresolved D. The V end was cut by 3 bases, the J end by 3 bases, with 12 bases between. The CDR3 extends over 14 amino acids. Germline loops: CDR1 SGHNT, CDR2 YYREEE (reference sequence). DNA for the CDR3: TGTGCCAGCAGCTGGAGGCAGAGGGACACTGAAGCTTTCTTT. Its translation is CASSWRQRDTEAFF.

The CDR3 DNA is TGTGCCAGCAGCGGGGAGGGGAGACGAGGCGAGACCCAGTACTTC. The encoded protein is CASSGEGRRGETQYF. The chain employs TRBV9 and TRBJ2-5; the match to TRBD2 covers 7 bases. V lost 3 bases, J lost 5 bases, and 10 bases stayed unmatched. Germline V gene sequence: CDR1 SGDLS, CDR2 YYNGEE. The CDR3 consists of 15 residues.

The gene calls are TRBV2 and TRBJ2-2; TRBD2 matches at 9 bases. Germline V lookup: CDR1 SNHLY, CDR2 FYNNEI. The CDR3 is 14 amino acids. The junction had 6 bases not matched to a gene; V was cut back by 7 bases and J by 6 bases. In DNA, the CDR3 is TGTGCCAGCATTATTAGCGGGAGCCCCGGGGAGCTGTTTTTT. Amino acids: CASIISGSPGELFF.

The chain carries TRBV5-4 and TRBJ2-7; D call uncertain. The V and J ends lost 3 bases and 0 bases respectively, with 7 bases between them. This CDR3 comprises 13 residues. Germline V gene data show CDR1 as SGHNT and CDR2 as YYREEE (reference sequence). The CDR3 here is CASSSTSSYEQYF. Here the CDR3 DNA reads TGTGCCAGCAGCTCGACAAGCTCCTACGAGCAGTACTTC. Full variable domain (outside the CDR3, taken from reference TRBV5-4 and TRBJ2-7): ETGVTQSPTHLIKTRGQQVTLRCSSQSGHNTVSWYQQALGQGPQFIFQYYREEENGRGNFPPRFSGLQFPNYSSELNVNALELDDSALYLCASSSTSSYEQYFGPGTRLTVT.

This clone came up once. The rearrangement links TRBV7-9 to TRBJ2-7, with 7 bases aligning to TRBD1. Trimming took 5 bases from V and 1 from J; bases not matched to a gene: 14. The CDR3 covers 17 residues. From germline, CDR1 is SEHNR and CDR2 FQNEAQ (reference sequence). The CDR3: CASSTLRQGKSSYEQYF. The DNA for the CDR3 is TGTGCCAGCAGCACGCTAAGACAGGGAAAGAGTTCCTACGAGCAGTACTTC.

The chain links TRBV15 to TRBJ2-7; no reliable D call. The germline CDR1 and CDR2 sequences are LNHNV and YYDKDF (reference sequence). Trimming left V 0 bases short and J 0 bases short, with 3 bases between. The CDR3 sequence is 13 residues long. The CDR3 DNA reads as TGTGCCACCAGCAGAGAACCCTCCTACGAGCAGTACTTC. Amino acids: CATSREPSYEQYF.

V and J are TRBV6-6 and TRBJ1-5; D ambiguous. V was cut by 8 bases and J by 2 bases, with 13 bases left in between. This CDR3 is 14 amino acids long. Per the germline V gene, CDR1 is MNHNY and CDR2 is SVGAGI (reference sequence). In nucleotides, the CDR3 is TGTGCCAGCCTTCGGGGTTTGGGCAATCAGCCCCAGCATTTT. Its translation: CASLRGLGNQPQHF.

This chain uses TRBV2 with TRBJ2-1, with D unclear. This CDR3 contains 12 residues. The germline CDR1 and CDR2 sequences are SNHLY and FYNNEI. With 7 bases removed from V and 8 bases from J, the gap between germline ends came to 12 bases. CDR3 in amino acids: CASNREVDEQFF. As DNA, the CDR3 is TGTGCCAGCAACAGAGAAGTCGATGAGCAGTTCTTC.

A remark on this clone: Other DNA sequences in the sample encode the same CDR3. V is TRBV25-1 and J is TRBJ2-1; unclear D gene. From germline, CDR1 is MGHDK and CDR2 SYGVNS. V was shortened by 6 bases and J by 4 bases, with 16 bases between the two germline ends. The CDR3 extends over 15 amino acids. Here the CDR3 DNA reads TGTGCCAGCAGCTCCTCGGGCGGAATATACAATGAGCAGTTCTTC. Amino acids: CASSSSGGIYNEQFF.

CDR3 in amino acids: CASSGDRDEQYF. CDR3 in DNA: TGTGCCAGCAGTGGCGACAGGGACGAGCAGTACTTC. The gene calls are TRBV9 and TRBJ2-7, with 7 bases lining up with TRBD1. This CDR3 is 12 amino acids long. The trim removed 5 bases at V and 5 bases at J, leaving 4 bases unmatched. CDR1 and CDR2 from the germline V gene are SGDLS and YYNGEE.